This TCR beta chain came from a study of OX40 agonist ivuxolimab in advanced cancers. Across the whole study: One patient with hepatocellular carcinoma and two with cutaneous melanoma, three in all, had partial responses.

Sequenced by immunoSEQ multiplex PCR; TCRdb stores in-frame clones only, minus some. Of about 98,000 clones listed, 88% are singletons. Trimming left V 4 bases short and J 8 bases short, with 19 bases between. In germline, CDR1 is SGHRS, CDR2 YFSETQ. The length of the CDR3 is 15 residues. Sequencing used CD4+ or CD8+ T cells sorted from blood, obtained in a trial of the OX40 agonist ivuxolimab. V usage is TRBV5-1 and J usage is TRBJ2-1; perhaps D is TRBD1 or TRBD2 (7 bases each). The TCR comes from an adult with an advanced solid tumor such as melanoma, head and neck, liver or kidney cancer. CDR3 nucleotides: TGCGCCAGCAGCAAGGGGGCCGGGGGGATCGATGAGCAGTTCTTC. This encodes CASSKGAGGIDEQFF. Based on the CDR3 plus reference TRBV5-1 and TRBJ2-1, the full variable domain is KAGVTQTPRYLIKTRGQQVTLSCSPISGHRSVSWYQQTPGQGLQFLFEYFSETQRNKGNFPGRFSGRQFSNSRSEMNVSTLELGDSALYLCASSKGAGGIDEQFFGPGTRLTVL.